The rows below give T cell receptor beta chains drawn from one sample of a study of T cell changes during pregnancy in multiple sclerosis. Sequencing was performed with immunoSEQ multiplex PCR; in TCRdb, only in-frame clones are kept and a portion is missing. Seen here are 40,000 to 50,000 clones, about 91% observed once, and the top ten hold about 1.2%. Sequenced here: CD4+ T cells from peripheral blood mononuclear cells, sampled in the first trimester of pregnancy. The receptors here all came from a female donor with multiple sclerosis, enrolled in a pregnancy study. Each CDR3 is given with its conserved first and last residue. The order of the fields is D gene, J gene, V gene, clone size, CDR3 protein, CDR3 DNA. The D gene is left open where the match is weak. The listing skips clone size in some rows; elsewhere it reads once, few, many or a size class.

d_gene: TRBD1
j_gene: TRBJ2-5
v_gene: TRBV30
abundance: .
CDR3aa: CAWSLQGAETQYF
CDR3nt: TGTGCCTGGAGTCTCCAGGGGGCAGAGACCCAGTACTTC

d_gene: .
j_gene: TRBJ2-7
v_gene: TRBV5-5
abundance: .
CDR3aa: CASSLSSTPLSYEQYF
CDR3nt: TGTGCCAGCAGCTTGTCATCGACTCCCCTCTCCTACGAGCAGTACTTC

d_gene: .
j_gene: TRBJ2-1
v_gene: TRBV2
abundance: medium-sized
CDR3aa: CASTDRLVYNEQFF
CDR3nt: TGTGCCAGCACCGACAGACTAGTCTACAATGAGCAGTTCTTC

d_gene: TRBD1
j_gene: TRBJ1-2
v_gene: TRBV7-2
abundance: .
CDR3aa: CASSIRQGEGYTF
CDR3nt: TGTGCCAGCAGCATAAGACAGGGGGAAGGCTACACCTTC

d_gene: TRBD1
j_gene: TRBJ1-2
v_gene: TRBV5-1
abundance: once
CDR3aa: CASSLVGQGEDYGYTF
CDR3nt: TGCGCCAGCAGCTTGGTTGGGCAGGGGGAGGACTATGGCTACACCTTC

d_gene: .
j_gene: TRBJ1-5
v_gene: TRBV10-2
abundance: .
CDR3aa: CASTPGIIGNQPQHF
CDR3nt: TGCGCCAGCACCCCCGGGATAATCGGCAATCAGCCCCAGCATTTT

d_gene: TRBD1
j_gene: TRBJ1-2
v_gene: TRBV5-1
abundance: once
CDR3aa: CASSLDSRTGRGYTF
CDR3nt: TGCGCCAGCAGCTTGGATTCGAGGACAGGGAGAGGCTACACCTTC

d_gene: TRBD2
j_gene: TRBJ2-1
v_gene: TRBV7-9
abundance: .
CDR3aa: CASSLTGRADEQFF
CDR3nt: TGTGCCAGCAGCTTAACCGGGAGGGCTGATGAGCAGTTCTTC

d_gene: TRBD1
j_gene: TRBJ2-2
v_gene: TRBV4-3
abundance: .
CDR3aa: CASSQRTGGAGELFF
CDR3nt: TGCGCCAGCAGCCAGAGGACAGGGGGCGCCGGGGAGCTGTTTTTT

d_gene: TRBD1
j_gene: TRBJ1-1
v_gene: TRBV19
abundance: few
CDR3aa: CASSRTGREAFF
CDR3nt: TGTGCCAGTAGCAGGACAGGGAGGGAAGCTTTCTTT

d_gene: .
j_gene: TRBJ1-1
v_gene: TRBV27
abundance: .
CDR3aa: CASRRNQGTGTEAFF
CDR3nt: TGTGCCAGCAGGCGGAACCAGGGTACCGGCACTGAAGCTTTCTTT

d_gene: .
j_gene: TRBJ2-2
v_gene: TRBV7-7
abundance: .
CDR3aa: CASSDRGGAGELFF
CDR3nt: TGTGCTAGCAGCGACAGGGGAGGGGCCGGGGAGCTGTTTTTT

d_gene: TRBD1
j_gene: TRBJ1-1
v_gene: TRBV6-4
abundance: .
CDR3aa: CASSDGQGASEAFF
CDR3nt: TGTGCCAGCAGTGACGGACAGGGGGCATCTGAAGCTTTCTTT

d_gene: TRBD2
j_gene: TRBJ2-7
v_gene: TRBV5-1
abundance: .
CDR3aa: CASSLKGRLAGTYEQYF
CDR3nt: TGCGCCAGCAGCTTGAAGGGTCGACTAGCGGGAACCTACGAGCAGTACTTC

d_gene: .
j_gene: TRBJ1-2
v_gene: TRBV5-1
abundance: .
CDR3aa: CASSERESDYGYTF
CDR3nt: TGCGCCAGCAGCGAAAGGGAGAGCGACTATGGCTACACCTTC

d_gene: .
j_gene: TRBJ2-5
v_gene: TRBV28
abundance: .
CDR3aa: CASSDTRRSQETQYF
CDR3nt: TGTGCCAGCAGTGACACTAGGCGATCCCAAGAGACCCAGTACTTC

d_gene: TRBD1
j_gene: TRBJ2-7
v_gene: TRBV14
abundance: few
CDR3aa: CASSQAGTGAVEQYF
CDR3nt: TGTGCCAGCAGCCAGGCCGGGACAGGGGCGGTCGAGCAGTACTTC

d_gene: .
j_gene: TRBJ2-7
v_gene: TRBV7-2
abundance: .
CDR3aa: CASSTLVSYEQYF
CDR3nt: TGTGCCAGCAGCACGCTAGTCTCCTACGAGCAGTACTTC

d_gene: TRBD1
j_gene: TRBJ2-7
v_gene: TRBV28
abundance: .
CDR3aa: CASSSGQGYEQYF
CDR3nt: TGTGCCAGCAGTTCGGGACAGGGCTACGAGCAGTACTTC

d_gene: TRBD1
j_gene: TRBJ1-2
v_gene: TRBV11-2
abundance: .
CDR3aa: CASSPRTGGGYTF
CDR3nt: TGTGCCAGCAGCCCTAGGACAGGAGGTGGCTACACCTTC

d_gene: .
j_gene: TRBJ2-3
v_gene: TRBV7-9
abundance: .
CDR3aa: CASSSTHPSSTDTQYF
CDR3nt: TGTGCCAGCAGCTCAACTCACCCTTCTAGCACAGATACGCAGTATTTT

d_gene: TRBD2
j_gene: TRBJ2-7
v_gene: TRBV5-4
abundance: .
CDR3aa: CASSLLRGRDLGEQYF
CDR3nt: TGTGCCAGCAGCTTGCTGCGCGGGAGGGATCTGGGGGAGCAGTACTTC

d_gene: TRBD1
j_gene: TRBJ1-2
v_gene: TRBV7-3
abundance: .
CDR3aa: CASSSDHRGQGYGYTF
CDR3nt: TGTGCCAGCAGCTCAGATCACAGGGGGCAGGGCTATGGCTACACCTTC

d_gene: .
j_gene: TRBJ1-4
v_gene: TRBV30
abundance: few
CDR3aa: CAWTRTSATEKLFF
CDR3nt: TGTGCCTGGACGCGGACAAGTGCCACTGAAAAACTGTTTTTT

d_gene: .
j_gene: TRBJ1-1
v_gene: TRBV6-5
abundance: .
CDR3aa: CASSLVANTEAFF
CDR3nt: TGTGCCAGTAGCCTAGTTGCGAACACTGAAGCTTTCTTT

d_gene: TRBD2
j_gene: TRBJ2-1
v_gene: TRBV10-3
abundance: .
CDR3aa: CATVGGTSYNEQFF
CDR3nt: TGTGCCACGGTGGGGGGGACCTCCTACAATGAGCAGTTCTTC

d_gene: TRBD2
j_gene: TRBJ2-1
v_gene: TRBV6-1
abundance: .
CDR3aa: CASSDQYGTSGRNEQFF
CDR3nt: TGTGCCAGCAGTGACCAATACGGGACTAGCGGGAGGAATGAGCAGTTCTTC

d_gene: TRBD2
j_gene: TRBJ2-2
v_gene: TRBV6-1
abundance: .
CDR3aa: CASSALAGDTGELFF
CDR3nt: TGTGCCAGCAGTGCCCTAGCGGGAGACACCGGGGAGCTGTTTTTT

d_gene: TRBD2
j_gene: TRBJ2-1
v_gene: TRBV6-4
abundance: .
CDR3aa: CASSDDLGRALF
CDR3nt: TGTGCCAGCAGTGACGATCTAGGGAGGGCCCTCTTC

d_gene: .
j_gene: TRBJ2-7
v_gene: TRBV6-1
abundance: medium-sized
CDR3aa: CASQPRSGFYEQYF
CDR3nt: TGTGCCAGTCAACCACGGTCAGGGTTCTACGAGCAGTACTTC

d_gene: TRBD1
j_gene: TRBJ1-1
v_gene: TRBV19
abundance: few
CDR3aa: CASAGTGNTEAFF
CDR3nt: TGTGCCAGTGCCGGGACAGGGAACACTGAAGCTTTCTTT

d_gene: TRBD2
j_gene: TRBJ2-3
v_gene: TRBV6-6
abundance: .
CDR3aa: CASSRRGGRQYF
CDR3nt: TGTGCCAGCAGCCGCCGGGGGGGTCGGCAGTATTTT

d_gene: TRBD2
j_gene: TRBJ2-3
v_gene: TRBV5-1
abundance: .
CDR3aa: CASSLALADGTDTQYF
CDR3nt: TGCGCCAGCAGCTTGGCCCTAGCGGACGGGACAGATACGCAGTATTTT

d_gene: .
j_gene: TRBJ2-6
v_gene: TRBV5-1
abundance: .
CDR3aa: CASSFGGAGANVLTF
CDR3nt: TGCGCCAGCAGCTTCGGAGGGGCTGGGGCCAACGTCCTGACTTTC

d_gene: .
j_gene: TRBJ1-1
v_gene: TRBV10-1
abundance: .
CDR3aa: CASSESGLGNTEAFF
CDR3nt: TGCGCCAGCAGTGAGTCCGGGTTAGGGAACACTGAAGCTTTCTTT

d_gene: .
j_gene: TRBJ2-5
v_gene: TRBV5-6
abundance: .
CDR3aa: CASSFRGYQETQYF
CDR3nt: TGTGCCAGCAGCTTCCGCGGGTACCAAGAGACCCAGTACTTC

d_gene: .
j_gene: TRBJ1-5
v_gene: TRBV11-2
abundance: few
CDR3aa: CASSLGTKGGQPQHF
CDR3nt: TGTGCCAGCAGCTTAGGGACCAAGGGAGGCCAGCCCCAGCATTTT

d_gene: .
j_gene: TRBJ2-1
v_gene: TRBV9
abundance: once
CDR3aa: CASSASPWLNEQFF
CDR3nt: TGTGCCAGCAGCGCCTCTCCATGGCTCAATGAGCAGTTCTTC

d_gene: .
j_gene: TRBJ2-3
v_gene: TRBV5-1
abundance: .
CDR3aa: CASSLGSRQSDTQYF
CDR3nt: TGCGCCAGCAGCTTGGGAAGCCGCCAATCAGATACGCAGTATTTT

d_gene: .
j_gene: TRBJ2-7
v_gene: TRBV25-1
abundance: few
CDR3aa: CASSELVAGGIVYF
CDR3nt: .

d_gene: .
j_gene: TRBJ2-7
v_gene: TRBV10-3
abundance: .
CDR3aa: CAISEGGSYEQYF
CDR3nt: TGTGCCATCAGTGAGGGCGGGTCCTACGAGCAGTACTTC

d_gene: TRBD2
j_gene: TRBJ2-1
v_gene: TRBV5-4
abundance: .
CDR3aa: CASSSGLAGVSYNEQFF
CDR3nt: TGTGCCAGCAGCAGTGGACTAGCGGGAGTGTCCTACAATGAGCAGTTCTTC

d_gene: TRBD1
j_gene: TRBJ1-3
v_gene: TRBV6-1
abundance: .
CDR3aa: CASKMTGYSGNTIYF
CDR3nt: TGTGCCAGCAAGATGACAGGGTACTCTGGAAACACCATATATTTT

d_gene: .
j_gene: TRBJ2-7
v_gene: TRBV28
abundance: .
CDR3aa: CASSSSSYEQYF
CDR3nt: TGTGCCAGCAGTTCGAGCTCCTACGAGCAGTACTTC

d_gene: .
j_gene: TRBJ1-4
v_gene: TRBV2
abundance: .
CDR3aa: CASNRQNEKLFF
CDR3nt: TGTGCCAGCAACCGACAGAATGAAAAACTGTTTTTT

d_gene: TRBD1
j_gene: TRBJ2-7
v_gene: TRBV5-1
abundance: .
CDR3aa: CASNLFPGQEQYF
CDR3nt: TGCGCCAGCAACTTGTTTCCGGGACAGGAGCAGTACTTC

d_gene: .
j_gene: TRBJ2-5
v_gene: TRBV30
abundance: .
CDR3aa: CAWGEYQETQYF
CDR3nt: TGTGCCTGGGGGGAGTACCAAGAGACCCAGTACTTC

d_gene: .
j_gene: TRBJ1-2
v_gene: TRBV21-1
abundance: .
CDR3aa: CASSPRWGGDGYTF
CDR3nt: TGTGCCAGCAGCCCGCGATGGGGGGGCGATGGCTACACCTTC

d_gene: TRBD2
j_gene: TRBJ2-3
v_gene: TRBV18
abundance: .
CDR3aa: CASSPGLAFSDTQYF
CDR3nt: TGTGCCAGCTCACCGGGACTAGCGTTTTCAGATACGCAGTATTTT

d_gene: .
j_gene: TRBJ2-7
v_gene: TRBV29-1
abundance: few
CDR3aa: CSVRPPGSSYEQYF
CDR3nt: TGCAGCGTCCGACCCCCTGGGAGCTCCTACGAGCAGTACTTC

d_gene: TRBD1
j_gene: TRBJ2-3
v_gene: TRBV5-4
abundance: once
CDR3aa: CASSIVRGRLTDTQYF
CDR3nt: TGTGCCAGCAGCATTGTCAGGGGGAGACTCACAGATACGCAGTATTTT

d_gene: .
j_gene: TRBJ1-2
v_gene: TRBV28
abundance: once
CDR3aa: CASSFPGDYGYTF
CDR3nt: TGTGCCAGCAGTTTCCCGGGGGACTATGGCTACACCTTC

d_gene: TRBD1
j_gene: TRBJ2-1
v_gene: TRBV18
abundance: .
CDR3aa: CASSRQGSTYNEQFF
CDR3nt: TGTGCCAGCTCGCGACAGGGTAGTACCTACAATGAGCAGTTCTTC

d_gene: TRBD1
j_gene: TRBJ2-5
v_gene: TRBV5-6
abundance: .
CDR3aa: CASSFGQGGQETQYF
CDR3nt: TGTGCCAGCAGCTTCGGACAGGGGGGCCAAGAGACCCAGTACTTC